This entry is about one TCR beta chain. This entry belongs to a study of T cell responses to AZD1222 COVID-19 vaccine. The table came from immunoSEQ multiplex PCR; TCRdb's copy has only in-frame clones and leaves some out. The sample yields roughly 200,000 clones, about 92% seen once. This CDR3 spans 13 amino acids. The V segment lost 7 bases and the J segment 5 bases; nucleotides outside the gene matches: 2. Germline CDR1 is ENHRY and CDR2 is SYGVKD. The specimen was peripheral blood, collected on day 0 of AZD1222 vaccination. This receptor was obtained from an adult in good health. The chain joins TRBV10-3 to TRBJ1-6, with 7 bases lining up with TRBD1. CDR3 in amino acids: CAITGGDNSPLHF. CDR3 nucleotides: TGTGCCATCACAGGGGGTGATAATTCACCCCTCCACTTT.